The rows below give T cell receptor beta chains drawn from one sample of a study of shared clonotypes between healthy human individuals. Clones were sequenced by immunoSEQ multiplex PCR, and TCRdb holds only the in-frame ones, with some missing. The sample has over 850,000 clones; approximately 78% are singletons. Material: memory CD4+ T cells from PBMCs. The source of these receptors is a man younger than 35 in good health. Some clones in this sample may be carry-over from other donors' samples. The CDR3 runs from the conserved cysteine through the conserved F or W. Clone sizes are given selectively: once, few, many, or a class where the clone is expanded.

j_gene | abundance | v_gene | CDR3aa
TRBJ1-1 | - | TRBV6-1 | CASSEHRDSEAFF
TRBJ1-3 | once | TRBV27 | CASAKGFRNTIYF
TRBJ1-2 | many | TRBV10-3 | CAISDPGGRGYGYTF
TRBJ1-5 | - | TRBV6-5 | CASTKKQGSNQPQHF
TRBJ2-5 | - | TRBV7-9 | CASSPRRIAGDQETQYF
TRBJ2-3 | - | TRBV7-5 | CVRSPGPQLTDTQYF
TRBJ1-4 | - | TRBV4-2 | CASSQGGEDEKLFF
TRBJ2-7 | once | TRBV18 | CASSGPDRGAYEQYF
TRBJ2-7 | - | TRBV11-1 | CASSLGTGGAYEQYF
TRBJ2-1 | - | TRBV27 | CASSFSGVTEQFF
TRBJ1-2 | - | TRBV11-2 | CASSPGDSHYGYTF